A single sample gave rise to the 6 T cell receptor beta chains below, sequenced in a study of control samples from healthy donors and cancer patients. Produced via immunoSEQ multiplex PCR; TCRdb's table is partial and in-frame only. Of fewer than 95,000 clones listed, about 86% are singletons. Sequencing used blood. The source is a woman between 50 and 59 years old in good health.

The genes are TRBV5-1 and TRBJ2-7, with TRBD1 matching 10 bases. Germline V CDR1 and CDR2: SGHRS, YFSETQ. V lost 3 bases to trimming and J lost 4 bases; unmatched junction nucleotides: 4. This CDR3 has 14 residues. CDR3 nucleotide sequence: TGCGCCAGCAGCTCGGACAGGGGGGAATACGAGCAGTACTTC. Its translation: CASSSDRGEYEQYF.

The chain carries TRBV2 and TRBJ2-7, with 8 nucleotides matching TRBD1. The CDR3 has 11 residues. Germline lookup yields CDR1 SNHLY and CDR2 FYNNEI. V lost 6 bases, J lost 7 bases, and 2 bases stayed unmatched. Here the CDR3 DNA reads TGTGCCAGCAGCACAGGGGGTGAGCAGTACTTC. It specifies CASSTGGEQYF.

V is TRBV28 and J is TRBJ1-2; 8 nucleotides agree with TRBD1. With V trimmed by 1 base and J by 6 bases, 4 bases remained unmatched. CDR1 is MDHEN, CDR2 SYDVKM, per germline. The CDR3 totals 14 residues. CDR3 nucleotide sequence: TGTGCCAGCAGTTTATCCCCAGGGGGCGATGGCTACACCTTC. Amino acid sequence: CASSLSPGGDGYTF.

The gene calls are TRBV7-9 and TRBJ2-1; TRBD1 agrees at 7 bases. Germline V gives CDR1 SEHNR, CDR2 FQNEAQ (reference sequence). There are 15 residues in the CDR3. Trimming cost V 6 bases and J 7 bases; bases outside gene matches: 12. CDR3 region: CASRPTGAKGNEQFF. For the CDR3, the DNA is TGTGCCAGCAGACCTACAGGGGCGAAGGGGAATGAGCAGTTCTTC. Full variable domain (outside the CDR3, taken from reference TRBV7-9 and TRBJ2-1): DTGVSQNPRHKITKRGQNVTFRCDPISEHNRLYWYRQTLGQGPEFLTYFQNEAQLEKSRLLSDRFSAERPKGSFSTLEIQRTEQGDSAMYLCASRPTGAKGNEQFFGPGTRLTVL.

V usage is TRBV6-4 and J usage is TRBJ1-2; D call uncertain. The CDR3 contains 14 residues. V shed 2 bases and J shed 4 bases, with 11 bases lying between them. From germline, CDR1 is MRHNA and CDR2 SNTAGT. The CDR3, as DNA: TGTGCCAGCAGTGACCTCGACACCCCCTATGGCTACACCTTC. Residues: CASSDLDTPYGYTF.

The chain uses TRBV7-2 and TRBJ1-2; D not resolved. The CDR3 loop spans 12 amino acids. Germline CDR1 and CDR2: SGHTA and FQGNSA. Trimming took 3 bases from V and 7 from J, leaving 9 bases between them. CDR3 sequence: CASSLPSSGYTF. Here the CDR3 DNA reads TGTGCCAGCAGCTTGCCCAGCTCTGGCTACACCTTC.